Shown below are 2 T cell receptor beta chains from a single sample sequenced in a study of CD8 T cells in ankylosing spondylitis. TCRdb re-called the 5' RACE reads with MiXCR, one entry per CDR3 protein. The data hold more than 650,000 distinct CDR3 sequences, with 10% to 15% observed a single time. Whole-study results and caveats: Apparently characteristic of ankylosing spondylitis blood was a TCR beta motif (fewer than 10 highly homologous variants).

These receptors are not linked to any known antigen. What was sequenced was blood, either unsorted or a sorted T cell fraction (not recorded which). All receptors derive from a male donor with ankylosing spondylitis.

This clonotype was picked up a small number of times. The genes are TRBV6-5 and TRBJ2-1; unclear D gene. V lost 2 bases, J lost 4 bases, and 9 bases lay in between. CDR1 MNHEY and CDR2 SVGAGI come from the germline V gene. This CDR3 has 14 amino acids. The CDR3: CASSYRSAYNEQFF. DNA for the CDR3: TGTGCCAGCAGTTACCGGTCAGCTTACAATGAGCAGTTCTTC.

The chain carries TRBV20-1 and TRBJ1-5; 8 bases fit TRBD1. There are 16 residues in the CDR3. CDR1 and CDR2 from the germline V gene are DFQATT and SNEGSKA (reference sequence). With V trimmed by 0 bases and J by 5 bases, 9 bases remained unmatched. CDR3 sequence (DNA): TGCAGTGCTAGAGAAGACAGGGGATCGGTTTATCAGCCCCAGCATTTT. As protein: CSAREDRGSVYQPQHF.